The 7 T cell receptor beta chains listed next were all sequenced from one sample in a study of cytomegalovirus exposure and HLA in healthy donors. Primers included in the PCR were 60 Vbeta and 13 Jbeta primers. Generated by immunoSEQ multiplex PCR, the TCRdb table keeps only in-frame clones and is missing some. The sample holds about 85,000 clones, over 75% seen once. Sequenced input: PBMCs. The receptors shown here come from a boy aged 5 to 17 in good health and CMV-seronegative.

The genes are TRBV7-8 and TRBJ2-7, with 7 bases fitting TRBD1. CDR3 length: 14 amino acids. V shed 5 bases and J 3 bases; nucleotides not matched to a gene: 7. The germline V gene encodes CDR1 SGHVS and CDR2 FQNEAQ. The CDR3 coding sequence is TGTGCCAGCAGCCCCACGACAGGGTACTACGAGCAGTACTTC. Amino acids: CASSPTTGYYEQYF. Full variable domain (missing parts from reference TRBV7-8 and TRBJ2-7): GAGVSQSPRYKVAKRGQDVALRCDPISGHVSLFWYQQALGQGPEFLTYFQNEAQLDKSGLPSDRFFAERPEGSVSTLKIQRTQQEDSAVYLCASSPTTGYYEQYFGPGTRLTVT.

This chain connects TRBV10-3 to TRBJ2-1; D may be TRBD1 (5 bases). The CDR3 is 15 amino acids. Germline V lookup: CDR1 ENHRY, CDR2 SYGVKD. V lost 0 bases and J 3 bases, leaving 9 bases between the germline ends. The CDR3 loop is CAISESVGVYNEQFF. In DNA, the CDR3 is TGTGCCATCAGTGAGTCTGTAGGGGTCTACAATGAGCAGTTCTTC.

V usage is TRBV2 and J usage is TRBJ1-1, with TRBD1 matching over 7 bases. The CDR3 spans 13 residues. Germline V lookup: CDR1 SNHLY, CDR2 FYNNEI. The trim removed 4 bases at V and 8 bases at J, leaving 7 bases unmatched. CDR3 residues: CASSVNRGREAFF. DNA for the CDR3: TGTGCCAGCAGTGTCAACAGGGGTAGAGAAGCTTTCTTT.

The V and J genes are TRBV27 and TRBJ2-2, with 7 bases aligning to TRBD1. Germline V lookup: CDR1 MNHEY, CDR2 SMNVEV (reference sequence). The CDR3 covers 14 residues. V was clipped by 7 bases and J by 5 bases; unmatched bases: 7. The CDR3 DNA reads TGTGCCAGCACTCCTCGACAGGGAACCGGGGAGCTGTTTTTT. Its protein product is CASTPRQGTGELFF.

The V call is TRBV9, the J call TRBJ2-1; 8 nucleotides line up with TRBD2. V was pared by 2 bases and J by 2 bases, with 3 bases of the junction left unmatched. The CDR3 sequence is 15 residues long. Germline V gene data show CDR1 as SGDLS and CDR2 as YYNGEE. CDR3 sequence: CASSVREGPYNEQFF. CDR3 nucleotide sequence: TGTGCCAGCAGCGTCCGGGAGGGCCCCTACAATGAGCAGTTCTTC.

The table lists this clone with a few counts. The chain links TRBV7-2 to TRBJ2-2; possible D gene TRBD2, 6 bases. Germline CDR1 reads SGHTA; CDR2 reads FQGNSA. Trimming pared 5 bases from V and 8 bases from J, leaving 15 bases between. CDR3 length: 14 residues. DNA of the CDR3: TGTGCCAGCAGCCCCCATCGGGAGAGGGGGGAGCTGTTTTTT. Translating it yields CASSPHRERGELFF. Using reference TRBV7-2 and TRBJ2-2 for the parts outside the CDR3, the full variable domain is GAGVSQSPSNKVTEKGKDVELRCDPISGHTALYWYRQSLGQGLEFLIYFQGNSAPDKSGLPSDRFSAERTGGSVSTLTIQRTQQEDSAVYLCASSPHRERGELFFGEGSRLTVL.

The CDR3 reads CAWKLVGERREQYF. The DNA of the CDR3 is TGTGCCTGGAAATTGGTCGGGGAAAGGCGCGAGCAGTACTTC. The rearrangement links TRBV30 to TRBJ2-7, with D possibly TRBD2 on 5 matching bases. Germline-derived CDR1 and CDR2 are GTSNPN and SVGIG (reference sequence). The CDR3 has 14 residues. V shed 4 bases and J shed 6 bases, with 19 bases lying between them.